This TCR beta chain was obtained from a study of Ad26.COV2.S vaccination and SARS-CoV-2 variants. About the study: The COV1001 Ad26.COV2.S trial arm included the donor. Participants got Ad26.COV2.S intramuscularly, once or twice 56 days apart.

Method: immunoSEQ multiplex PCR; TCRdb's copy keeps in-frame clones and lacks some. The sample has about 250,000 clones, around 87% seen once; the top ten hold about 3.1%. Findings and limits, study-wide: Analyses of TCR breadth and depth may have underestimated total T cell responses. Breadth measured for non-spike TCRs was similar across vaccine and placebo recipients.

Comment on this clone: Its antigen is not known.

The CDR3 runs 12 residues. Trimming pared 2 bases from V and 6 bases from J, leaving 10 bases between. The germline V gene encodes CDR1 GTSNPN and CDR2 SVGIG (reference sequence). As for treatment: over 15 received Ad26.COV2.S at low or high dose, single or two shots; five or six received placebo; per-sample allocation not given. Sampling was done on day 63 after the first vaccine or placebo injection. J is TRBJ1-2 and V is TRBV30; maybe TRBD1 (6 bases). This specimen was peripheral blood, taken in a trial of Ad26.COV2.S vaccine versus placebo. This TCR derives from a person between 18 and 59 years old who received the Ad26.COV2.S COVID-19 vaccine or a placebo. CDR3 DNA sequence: TGTGCCTGGAGTTTAACAGGGAATGGCTACACCTTC. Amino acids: CAWSLTGNGYTF.